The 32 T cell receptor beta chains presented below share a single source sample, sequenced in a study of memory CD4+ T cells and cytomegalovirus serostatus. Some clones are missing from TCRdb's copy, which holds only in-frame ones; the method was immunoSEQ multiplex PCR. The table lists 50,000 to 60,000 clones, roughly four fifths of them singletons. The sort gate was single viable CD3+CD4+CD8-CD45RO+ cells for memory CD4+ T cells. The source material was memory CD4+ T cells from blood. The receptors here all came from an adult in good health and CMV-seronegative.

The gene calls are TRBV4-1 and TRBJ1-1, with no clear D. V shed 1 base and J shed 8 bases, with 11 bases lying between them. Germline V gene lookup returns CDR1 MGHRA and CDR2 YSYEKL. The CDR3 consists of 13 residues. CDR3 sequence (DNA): TGCGCCAGCAGCCAAGTCGCCGGGCGAGAAGCTTTCTTT. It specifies CASSQVAGREAFF.

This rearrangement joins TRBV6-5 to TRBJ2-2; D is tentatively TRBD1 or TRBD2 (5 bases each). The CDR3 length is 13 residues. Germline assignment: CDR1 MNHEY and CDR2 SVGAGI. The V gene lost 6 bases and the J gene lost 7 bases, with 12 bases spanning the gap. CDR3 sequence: CASSRGVGGELFF. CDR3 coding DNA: TGTGCCAGCAGCCGAGGGGTTGGCGGGGAGCTGTTTTTT.

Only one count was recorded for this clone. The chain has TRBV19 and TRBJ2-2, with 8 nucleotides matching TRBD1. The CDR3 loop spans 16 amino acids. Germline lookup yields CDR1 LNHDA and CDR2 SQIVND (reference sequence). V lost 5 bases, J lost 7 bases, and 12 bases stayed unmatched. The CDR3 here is CASSSPGTGGGGELFF. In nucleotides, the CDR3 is TGTGCCAGTAGTTCACCGGGGACAGGAGGTGGCGGGGAGCTGTTTTTT.

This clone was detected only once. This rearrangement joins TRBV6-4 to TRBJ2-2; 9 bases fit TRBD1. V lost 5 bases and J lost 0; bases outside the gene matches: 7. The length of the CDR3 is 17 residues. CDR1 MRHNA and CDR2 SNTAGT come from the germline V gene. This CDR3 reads CASSRFGTGSNTGELFF. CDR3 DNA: TGTGCCAGCAGTCGTTTCGGGACAGGGTCGAACACCGGGGAGCTGTTTTTT.

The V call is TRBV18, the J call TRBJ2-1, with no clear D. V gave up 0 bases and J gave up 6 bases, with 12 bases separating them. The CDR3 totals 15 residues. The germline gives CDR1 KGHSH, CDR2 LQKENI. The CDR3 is CASSPPERQANEQFF. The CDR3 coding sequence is TGTGCCAGCTCACCACCGGAGAGACAAGCCAATGAGCAGTTCTTC.

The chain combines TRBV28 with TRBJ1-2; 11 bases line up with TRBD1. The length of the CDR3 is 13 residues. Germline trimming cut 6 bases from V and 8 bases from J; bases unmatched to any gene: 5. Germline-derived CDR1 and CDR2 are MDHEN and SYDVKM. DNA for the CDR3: TGTGCCAGCAGACCGGGACAGGGGGGAGGCTACACCTTC. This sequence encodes CASRPGQGGGYTF.

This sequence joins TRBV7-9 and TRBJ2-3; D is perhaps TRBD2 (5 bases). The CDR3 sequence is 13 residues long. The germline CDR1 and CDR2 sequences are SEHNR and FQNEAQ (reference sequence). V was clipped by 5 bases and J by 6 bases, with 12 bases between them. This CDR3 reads CASSPGFPDTQYF. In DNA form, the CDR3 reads TGTGCCAGCAGCCCGGGGTTTCCGGATACGCAGTATTTT.

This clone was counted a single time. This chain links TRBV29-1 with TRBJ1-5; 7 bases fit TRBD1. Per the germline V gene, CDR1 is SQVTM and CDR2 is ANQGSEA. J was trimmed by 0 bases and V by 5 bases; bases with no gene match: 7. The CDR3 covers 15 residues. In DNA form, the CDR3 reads TGCAGCGTTCAGACGGGACAGTATAGCAATCAGCCCCAGCATTTT. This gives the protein CSVQTGQYSNQPQHF.

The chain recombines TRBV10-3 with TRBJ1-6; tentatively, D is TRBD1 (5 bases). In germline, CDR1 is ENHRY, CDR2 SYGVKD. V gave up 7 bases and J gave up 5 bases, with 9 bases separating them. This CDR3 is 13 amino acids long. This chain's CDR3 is CAITRANNSPLHF. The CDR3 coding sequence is TGTGCCATCACCAGGGCGAATAATTCACCCCTCCACTTT.

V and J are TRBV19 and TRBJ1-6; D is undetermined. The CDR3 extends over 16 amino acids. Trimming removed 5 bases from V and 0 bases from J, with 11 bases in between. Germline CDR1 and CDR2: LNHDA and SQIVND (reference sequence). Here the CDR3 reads CASSPPGSSYNSPLHF. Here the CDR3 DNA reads TGTGCCAGTAGTCCCCCGGGGAGCTCCTATAATTCACCCCTCCACTTT.

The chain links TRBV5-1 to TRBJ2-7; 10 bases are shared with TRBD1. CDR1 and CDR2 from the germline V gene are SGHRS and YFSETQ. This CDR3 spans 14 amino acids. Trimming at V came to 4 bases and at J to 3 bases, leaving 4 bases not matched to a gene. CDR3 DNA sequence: TGCGCCAGCAGCGGATGGACAGGGGGCTACGAGCAGTACTTC. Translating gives CASSGWTGGYEQYF.

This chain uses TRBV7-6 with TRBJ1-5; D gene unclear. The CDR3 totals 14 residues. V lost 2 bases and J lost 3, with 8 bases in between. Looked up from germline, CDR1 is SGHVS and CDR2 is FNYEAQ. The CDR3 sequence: CASSLFGANQPQHF. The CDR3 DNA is TGTGCCAGCAGCTTATTCGGCGCCAATCAGCCCCAGCATTTT.

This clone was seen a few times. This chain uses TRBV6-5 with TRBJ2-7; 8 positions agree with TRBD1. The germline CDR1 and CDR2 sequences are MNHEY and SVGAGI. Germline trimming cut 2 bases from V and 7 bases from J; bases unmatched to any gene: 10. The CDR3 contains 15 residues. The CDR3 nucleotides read TGTGCCAGCAGTTACAAAGGACAGGGCCCAGGGGAGCAGTACTTC. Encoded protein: CASSYKGQGPGEQYF.

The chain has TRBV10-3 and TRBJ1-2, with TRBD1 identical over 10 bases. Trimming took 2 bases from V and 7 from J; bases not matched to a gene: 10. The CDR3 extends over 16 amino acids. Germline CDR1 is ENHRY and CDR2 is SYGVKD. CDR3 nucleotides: TGTGCCATCAGTGAGGCACCGGGACAGGGGATTCGTGGCTACACCTTC. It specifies CAISEAPGQGIRGYTF.

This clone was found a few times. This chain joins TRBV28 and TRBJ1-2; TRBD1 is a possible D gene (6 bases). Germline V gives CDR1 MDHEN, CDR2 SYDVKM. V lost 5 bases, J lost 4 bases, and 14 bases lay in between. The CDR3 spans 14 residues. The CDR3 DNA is TGTGCCAGCAGTCTCGGACAGTATGCCTATGGCTACACCTTC. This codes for CASSLGQYAYGYTF.

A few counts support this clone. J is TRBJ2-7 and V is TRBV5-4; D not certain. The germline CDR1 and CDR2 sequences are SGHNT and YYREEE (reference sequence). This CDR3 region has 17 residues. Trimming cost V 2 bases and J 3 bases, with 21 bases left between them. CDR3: CASSFFRPGPGDYEQYF. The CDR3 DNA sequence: TGTGCCAGCAGCTTTTTCCGCCCCGGGCCAGGTGACTACGAGCAGTACTTC.

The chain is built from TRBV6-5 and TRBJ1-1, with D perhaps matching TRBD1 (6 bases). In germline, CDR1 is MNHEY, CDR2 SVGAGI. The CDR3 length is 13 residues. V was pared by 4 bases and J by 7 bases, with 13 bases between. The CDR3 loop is CASSSAGGREAFF. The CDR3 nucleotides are TGTGCCAGCAGTTCGGCGGGGGGCCGTGAAGCTTTCTTT.

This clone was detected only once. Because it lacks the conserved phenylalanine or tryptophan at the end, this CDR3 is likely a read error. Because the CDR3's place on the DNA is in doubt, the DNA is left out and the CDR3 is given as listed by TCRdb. The CDR3: CASSDSKDVEDRSAWSV. The chain combines TRBV6-4 with TRBJ1-5; the table's D call TRBD1 went unverified against the DNA. Including both end residues, the CDR3 is 17 amino acids long. Germline V CDR1 and CDR2: MRHNA, SNTAGT.

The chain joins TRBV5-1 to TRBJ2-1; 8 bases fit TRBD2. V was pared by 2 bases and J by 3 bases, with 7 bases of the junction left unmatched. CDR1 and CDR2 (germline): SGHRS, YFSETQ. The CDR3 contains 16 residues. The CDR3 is CASSLRIAGLYNEQFF. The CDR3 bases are TGCGCCAGCAGCTTACGGATAGCGGGGCTCTACAATGAGCAGTTCTTC. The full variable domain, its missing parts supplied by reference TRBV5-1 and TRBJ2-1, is KAGVTQTPRYLIKTRGQQVTLSCSPISGHRSVSWYQQTPGQGLQFLFEYFSETQRNKGNFPGRFSGRQFSNSRSEMNVSTLELGDSALYLCASSLRIAGLYNEQFFGPGTRLTVL.

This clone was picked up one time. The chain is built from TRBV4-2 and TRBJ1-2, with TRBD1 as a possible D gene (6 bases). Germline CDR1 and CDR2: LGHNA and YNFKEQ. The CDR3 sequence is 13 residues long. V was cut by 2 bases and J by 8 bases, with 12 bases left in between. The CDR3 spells CASSQNGQQGYTF. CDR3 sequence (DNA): TGTGCCAGCAGCCAAAACGGACAGCAAGGCTACACCTTC.

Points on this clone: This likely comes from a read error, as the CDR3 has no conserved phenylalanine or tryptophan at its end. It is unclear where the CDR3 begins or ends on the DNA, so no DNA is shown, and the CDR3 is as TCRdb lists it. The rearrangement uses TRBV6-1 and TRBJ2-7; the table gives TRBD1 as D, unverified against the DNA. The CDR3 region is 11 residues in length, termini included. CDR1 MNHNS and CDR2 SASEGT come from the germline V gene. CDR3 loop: CASMQQGAYFY.

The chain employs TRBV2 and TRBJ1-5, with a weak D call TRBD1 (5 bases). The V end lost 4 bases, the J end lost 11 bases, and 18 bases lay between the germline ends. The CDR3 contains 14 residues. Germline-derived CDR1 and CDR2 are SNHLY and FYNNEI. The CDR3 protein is CASSAGLGHVSQHF. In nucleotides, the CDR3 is TGTGCCAGCAGTGCGGGGCTAGGTCATGTGTCCCAGCATTTT.

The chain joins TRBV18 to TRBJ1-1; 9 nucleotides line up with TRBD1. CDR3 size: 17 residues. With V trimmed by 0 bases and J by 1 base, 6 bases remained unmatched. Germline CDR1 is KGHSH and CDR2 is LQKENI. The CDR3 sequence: CASSPPGQGVGNTEAFF. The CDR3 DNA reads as TGTGCCAGCTCACCACCGGGACAGGGCGTTGGGAACACTGAAGCTTTCTTT.

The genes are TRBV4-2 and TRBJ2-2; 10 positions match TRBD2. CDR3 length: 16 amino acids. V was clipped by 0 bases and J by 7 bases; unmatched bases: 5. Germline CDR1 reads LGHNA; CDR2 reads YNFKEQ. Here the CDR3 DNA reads TGTGCCAGCAGCCAAGATGGAGCGGGGGGGCTCGGGGAGCTGTTTTTT. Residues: CASSQDGAGGLGELFF.

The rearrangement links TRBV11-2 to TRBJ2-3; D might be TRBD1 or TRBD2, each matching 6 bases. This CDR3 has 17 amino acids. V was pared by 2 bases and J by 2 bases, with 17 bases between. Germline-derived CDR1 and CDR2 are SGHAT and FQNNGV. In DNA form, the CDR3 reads TGTGCCAGCAGCTTACGGGTCTCGGGGGCAGTCACAGATACGCAGTATTTT. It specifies CASSLRVSGAVTDTQYF.

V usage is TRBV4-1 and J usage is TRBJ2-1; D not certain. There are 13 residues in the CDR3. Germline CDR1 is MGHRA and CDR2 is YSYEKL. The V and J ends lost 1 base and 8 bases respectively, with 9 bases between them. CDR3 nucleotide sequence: TGCGCCAGCAGCCAAGTAGGGTACGATGAGCAGTTCTTC. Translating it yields CASSQVGYDEQFF.

CDR3 sequence: CASSPPRGAQETQYF. The CDR3, as DNA: TGCGCCAGCAGCCCCCCTCGTGGGGCACAAGAGACCCAGTACTTC. This sequence joins TRBV5-1 and TRBJ2-5, with D possibly being TRBD1 (5 bases). The CDR3 covers 15 residues. V was pared by 4 bases and J by 2 bases, with 15 bases between. From germline, CDR1 is SGHRS and CDR2 YFSETQ. The variable domain in full, completed from reference TRBV5-1 and TRBJ2-5, reads KAGVTQTPRYLIKTRGQQVTLSCSPISGHRSVSWYQQTPGQGLQFLFEYFSETQRNKGNFPGRFSGRQFSNSRSEMNVSTLELGDSALYLCASSPPRGAQETQYFGPGTRLLVL.

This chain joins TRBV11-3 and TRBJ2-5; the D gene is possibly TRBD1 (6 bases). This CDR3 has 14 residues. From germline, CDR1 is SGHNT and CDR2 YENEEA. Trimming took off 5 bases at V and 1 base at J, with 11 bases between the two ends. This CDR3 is CASSLDSAQETQYF. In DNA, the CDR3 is TGTGCCAGCAGCCTGGACAGCGCCCAAGAGACCCAGTACTTC.

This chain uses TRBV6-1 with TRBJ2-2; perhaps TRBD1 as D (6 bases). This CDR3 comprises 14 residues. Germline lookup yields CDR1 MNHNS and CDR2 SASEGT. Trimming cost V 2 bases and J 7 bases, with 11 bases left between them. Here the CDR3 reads CASSESGQIGELFF. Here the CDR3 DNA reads TGTGCCAGCAGTGAAAGTGGACAGATCGGGGAGCTGTTTTTT.

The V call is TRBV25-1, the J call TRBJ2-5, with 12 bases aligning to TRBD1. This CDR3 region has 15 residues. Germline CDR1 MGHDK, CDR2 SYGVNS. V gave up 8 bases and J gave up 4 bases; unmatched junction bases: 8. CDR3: CASAEGTGGAETQYF. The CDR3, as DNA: TGTGCCAGCGCCGAAGGGACAGGGGGCGCAGAGACCCAGTACTTC. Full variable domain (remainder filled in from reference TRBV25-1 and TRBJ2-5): EADIYQTPRYLVIGTGKKITLECSQTMGHDKMYWYQQDPGMELHLIHYSYGVNSTEKGDLSSESTVSRIRTEHFPLTLESARPSHTSQYLCASAEGTGGAETQYFGPGTRLLVL.

CDR3 sequence (DNA): TGTGCCAGTAGCGACCGGTCTTGGGGGCGGACTGAAGCTTTCTTT. This codes for CASSDRSWGRTEAFF. The J gene is TRBJ1-1, the V gene TRBV19, with D possibly being TRBD1 (6 bases). Germline V CDR1 and CDR2: LNHDA, SQIVND (reference sequence). The V end lost 6 bases, the J end lost 5 bases, and 19 bases lay between the germline ends. The CDR3 is 15 residues long.

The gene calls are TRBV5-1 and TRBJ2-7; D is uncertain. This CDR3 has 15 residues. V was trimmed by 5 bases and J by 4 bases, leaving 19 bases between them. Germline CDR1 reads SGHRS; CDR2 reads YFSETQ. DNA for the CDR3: TGCGCCAGCAGGGTCGCAGGAGTGAATGAATACGAGCAGTACTTC. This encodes CASRVAGVNEYEQYF.